The rows below give T cell receptor beta chains drawn from one sample of a study of blood T cell repertoires in COVID-19. Using immunoSEQ multiplex PCR, the repertoire was profiled, and TCRdb retains in-frame clones only, with some absent. The sample consists of more than 250,000 clones, 84% of them appearing once. Sequenced material: peripheral blood. These receptors were taken from a human donor in a cohort sampled during active COVID-19. Both conserved end residues are part of each CDR3. The D gene is left open where the match is weak. Not all rows give a size; the values are once, few, many and, for expanded clones, a class.

DNA	CDR3	V	J	D	size
TGTGCCAGCACCTTCCAGGGTTACATGCCCCAGCATTTT	CASTFQGYMPQHF	TRBV6-5	TRBJ1-5	-	-
TGTGCCAGCAGACCTCTAGCGGGGGGGCGGGATACGCAGTATTTT	CASRPLAGGRDTQYF	TRBV6-2/TRBV6-3	TRBJ2-3	TRBD2	-
TGTGCCAGCAGCTCCGCGAACACCGGGGAGCTGTTTTTT	CASSSANTGELFF	TRBV27	TRBJ2-2	-	-
TGTGCCAGCAGCTTAGGTAGCGGGATAGGCGGGGAGCTGTTTTTT	CASSLGSGIGGELFF	TRBV5-5	TRBJ2-2	TRBD2	once
TGTGCTAGCAGCCCTACCACGAGCGGGGGGAACAATGAGCAGTTCTTC	CASSPTTSGGNNEQFF	TRBV7-7	TRBJ2-1	TRBD2	-
TGTGCCAGCTCCCGGGACAGGACAGATACGCAGTATTTT	CASSRDRTDTQYF	TRBV18	TRBJ2-3	TRBD1	-
TGTGCCAGTAGTGTGGGACTAGCGGGAGCCACCTCCTACAATGAGCAGTTCTTC	CASSVGLAGATSYNEQFF	TRBV19	TRBJ2-1	TRBD2	-
TGCGCCAGCGACCAATACAGGGGTTTGAGTACAGATACGCAGTATTTT	CASDQYRGLSTDTQYF	TRBV4-1	TRBJ2-3	TRBD1	-
TGTGCCAGCAGCCAAGCACAGGGGGTATCCTACGAGCAGTACTTC	CASSQAQGVSYEQYF	TRBV4-2	TRBJ2-7	TRBD1	-
TGTGCCAGCAGCTTCGGGGGAAGCCACGAGCAGTACTTC	CASSFGGSHEQYF	TRBV7-8	TRBJ2-7	-	once
TGTGCCTGGAGTGCTATCCGGCTAGCGGACACAGATACGCAGTATTTT	CAWSAIRLADTDTQYF	TRBV30	TRBJ2-3	TRBD2	-
TGTGCCAGTAGTCCCCGTAGTCGTACGGCCAACGTCCTGACTTTC	CASSPRSRTANVLTF	TRBV19	TRBJ2-6	-	-
TGTGCCAGCAGCCCGACAGGGGGCGGTAACACTGAAGCTTTCTTT	CASSPTGGGNTEAFF	TRBV3-1/TRBV3-2	TRBJ1-1	TRBD1	-
TGTGCCAGCAGCTTAGCGACACTGTCCGGGACTGGAAACACCATATATTTT	CASSLATLSGTGNTIYF	TRBV7-2	TRBJ1-3	-	-
TGTGCCAGCAGCTCCTGGACTAGCGGCCAAGAGACCCAGTACTTC	CASSSWTSGQETQYF	TRBV7-9	TRBJ2-5	TRBD2	few
TGTGCCACCAGCAGAGATATGAGGACTAGCGGGAGTAGCGATGAGCAGTTCTTC	CATSRDMRTSGSSDEQFF	TRBV15	TRBJ2-1	TRBD2	once
TGTGCCAGCAGCTCCACTAGCGGGGGAGCCTACGAGCAGTACTTC	CASSSTSGGAYEQYF	TRBV7-2	TRBJ2-7	TRBD2	-
TGCAGTGCTACGGAGGGACAGCGCTACACCTTC	CSATEGQRYTF	TRBV20-1	TRBJ1-2	TRBD1	-
TGCGCCAGCAGCGACCCATACAGGAAAAACATTCAGTACTTC	CASSDPYRKNIQYF	TRBV5-1	TRBJ2-4	-	-
TGTGCCAGCAGCACCATGACGGGGGGTCGGGAGACCCAGTACTTC	CASSTMTGGRETQYF	TRBV7-9	TRBJ2-5	TRBD2	-
TGTGCCAGCAGTGAGCTAGCGGGGGGGCCAGATACGCAGTATTTT	CASSELAGGPDTQYF	TRBV6-1	TRBJ2-3	TRBD2	-
TGTGCCAGCAGCCCCTCTGGCCTCCAAGAGACCCAGTACTTC	CASSPSGLQETQYF	TRBV5-8	TRBJ2-5	-	-
TGCAGCGTTACCCGCTACGAGGTGAACACTGAAGCTTTCTTT	CSVTRYEVNTEAFF	TRBV29-1	TRBJ1-1	-	many
TGCGCCAGCAGCTTGGAATCTGTCTACGAGCAGTACTTC	CASSLESVYEQYF	TRBV5-1	TRBJ2-7	-	-
TGCGCCAGCAGCGAGCGACAGGGAATTAACACCGGGGAGCTGTTTTTT	CASSERQGINTGELFF	TRBV5-1	TRBJ2-2	TRBD1	-
TGTGCCACCAGCAGAGGACTAGCGGAAAACACCGGGGAGCTGTTTTTT	CATSRGLAENTGELFF	TRBV15	TRBJ2-2	TRBD2	few
TGTGCCAGCAGGGCACTAGAGAGGACCGGGGAGCTGTTTTTT	CASRALERTGELFF	TRBV28	TRBJ2-2	-	-
TGTGCCAGCAGCCTCAACCCAGCGGGGGGGCTAGATACGCAGTATTTT	CASSLNPAGGLDTQYF	TRBV7-6	TRBJ2-3	TRBD2	once
TGTGCCAGCGCTCTGGGACACCCACCTTACGAGCAGTACTTC	CASALGHPPYEQYF	TRBV6-5	TRBJ2-7	-	-
TGCAGCCACTCCAAAAGACAGGGGTCCACAGATACGCAGTATTTT	CSHSKRQGSTDTQYF	TRBV29-1	TRBJ2-3	TRBD1	-
TGTGCCAGCAGTAGGTTTTGGAGCGGGAAGACAGATACGCAGTATTTT	CASSRFWSGKTDTQYF	TRBV2	TRBJ2-3	TRBD2	-
TGCGCCAGCAGCTTAAGAGCGGGAGACGGGGAGCTGTTTTTT	CASSLRAGDGELFF	TRBV5-1	TRBJ2-2	TRBD2	-
TGTGCCAGCAGTTTAGGCCCCAGGGGTAGAACTGAAGCTTTCTTT	CASSLGPRGRTEAFF	TRBV27	TRBJ1-1	-	-
TGTGCCAGCAGAGAGACAGGGTATGGCTACACCTTC	CASRETGYGYTF	TRBV28	TRBJ1-2	TRBD1	-
TGCAGCGTAAAACAGGGGCAAGAGACCCAGTACTTC	CSVKQGQETQYF	TRBV29-1	TRBJ2-5	TRBD1	-
TGTGCCAGCAGCCCCGGACAGACAGACACTGAAGCTTTCTTT	CASSPGQTDTEAFF	TRBV4-2	TRBJ1-1	-	-
TGTGCCAGCAGTACCCCCCGGGACAATCTTCCCGAGCAGTACTTC	CASSTPRDNLPEQYF	TRBV28	TRBJ2-7	-	-
TGTGCCAGCAGCGGGACCAGGGATCGCCCCCTCCACTTT	CASSGTRDRPLHF	TRBV9	TRBJ1-6	-	-
TGCGCCAGCAGCTTTACTAGCGGGGCCGGGGACGAGCAGTACTTC	CASSFTSGAGDEQYF	TRBV5-1	TRBJ2-7	TRBD2	-
TGTGCCAGCAGTTCATGGGACAGCCTAGGTTCACCCCTCCACTTT	CASSSWDSLGSPLHF	TRBV27	TRBJ1-6	TRBD1	-
TGTGCCAGTAGCGGAGGACAGGGACGCAATCAGCCCCAGCATTTT	CASSGGQGRNQPQHF	TRBV19	TRBJ1-5	TRBD1	-
TGCGCCAGCAGTGTCGGAGACAACACCGGGGAGCTGTTTTTT	CASSVGDNTGELFF	TRBV10-2	TRBJ2-2	-	-
TGTGCCAGCAGCTTAAATAGTAGACACTCGAGAGGGTATAATTCACCCCTCCACTTT	CASSLNSRHSRGYNSPLHF	TRBV7-2	TRBJ1-6	-	-
TGTGCCAGCAGTGAAAACAGGGGGCCCGAGCAGTACTTC	CASSENRGPEQYF	TRBV2	TRBJ2-7	TRBD1	-
TGCGCCAGCAGCTTAGCCCCAACAGGGGTGAACTCCTACGAGCAGTACTTC	CASSLAPTGVNSYEQYF	TRBV5-1	TRBJ2-7	TRBD1	-
TGTGCCAGTAGTACCCGGGAACCGAACACTGAAGCTTTCTTT	CASSTREPNTEAFF	TRBV19	TRBJ1-1	-	-
TGCGCCAGCAGTCAGGACTCCTCAGAGCAGTTCTTC	CASSQDSSEQFF	TRBV5-1	TRBJ2-1	-	-
TGTGCCAGCAGTGAATGGTCAGGGGCCCACGAGCAGTACTTC	CASSEWSGAHEQYF	TRBV25-1	TRBJ2-7	-	-
TGTGCCAGCAGCCGCAGGATGAGCACCGGGGAGCTGTTTTTT	CASSRRMSTGELFF	TRBV5-6	TRBJ2-2	-	-
TGTGCCAGCAGTTTAGGCAGGGCGAACTATGGCTACACCTTC	CASSLGRANYGYTF	TRBV28	TRBJ1-2	-	-
TGTGCCAGCCAGCTTAGGGCGGGATGGACCTACAATGAGCAGTTCTTC	CASQLRAGWTYNEQFF	TRBV7-6	TRBJ2-1	-	-
TGTGCCAGCAGCCCCAACCCCCGACAGGGTGACTATGGCTACACCTTC	CASSPNPRQGDYGYTF	TRBV9	TRBJ1-2	TRBD1	-
TGCGCCAGCAGCTTGGAGTCCGGGGGGCACACCATATATTTT	CASSLESGGHTIYF	TRBV5-1	TRBJ1-3	-	-
TGTGCCAGCCGCTACAGGGCGAGCACCGGGGAGCTGTTTTTT	CASRYRASTGELFF	TRBV2	TRBJ2-2	-	-
TGCGCCAGCAGCGACGGGGGGAGAGGAGATACGCAGTATTTT	CASSDGGRGDTQYF	TRBV5-1	TRBJ2-3	TRBD2	-
TGTGCCAGTAGCTTTGCCAGTAACATTCAGTACTTC	CASSFASNIQYF	TRBV19	TRBJ2-4	-	-
TGTGCCAGCAGCGGGGGTAGCGGGGGGGCTGAAGAGACCCAGTACTTC	CASSGGSGGAEETQYF	TRBV5-4	TRBJ2-5	TRBD2	once
TGTGCCAGCAGTTACCTATCCGGAGACTCTGGAAACACCATATATTTT	CASSYLSGDSGNTIYF	TRBV6-2/TRBV6-3	TRBJ1-3	-	-
TGTGCCAGCAGCTTAACGGGACAGGGCTACTATGGCTACACCTTC	CASSLTGQGYYGYTF	TRBV11-1	TRBJ1-2	TRBD1	-
TGCGCCAGCAGTGAGTCCCTACCCGGGGCGGGAGGTCGGGATACGCAGTATTTT	CASSESLPGAGGRDTQYF	TRBV10-2	TRBJ2-3	TRBD2	-